The next 2 T cell receptor beta chains were all read from a single sample in a study of shared clonotypes between healthy human individuals (dated by TCRdb to 2018 to 2020). For the CD8 naive samples, CD45RO-negative cells were positively selected for CCR7, yielding a CD45RA+CCR7+ population from which TemRA cells were excluded. Libraries were made using the immunoSEQ multiplex PCR assay. The table was pulled from immuneACCESS by TCRdb, which kept in-frame rearrangements only. Such tables lose some clones; where checked, under half of the loss comes from unresolved V genes, and the rest has no known cause. The sample data list about 590,000 clones, and 95% to 96% of these were observed just once. The ten largest make up around 0.11% of the sample. Sequenced input: naive CD8+ T cells sorted from blood. The cell subset or site label of this sample denotes: CD45RA+CCR7+. The receptors stem from a woman aged 25 to 39 in good health.

This chain links TRBV7-5 with TRBJ2-2; the DNA was not used to check the table's D call, TRBD2. TRBV7-5 is flagged as a pseudogene. The CDR3 length is 19 residues. The CDR3 sequence: CVRRLVGVVGVANTGELFF. The CDR3 DNA is TGTGTCAGAAGATTAGTAGGAGTGGTTGGTGTTGCGAACACCGGGGAGCTGTTTTTT.

V is TRBV6-1 and J is TRBJ2-7, with TRBD2 as a possible D gene (5 bases). This CDR3 is built from 14 residues. Trimming stripped 5 bases from V and 2 bases from J, with 13 bases between. Germline lookup yields CDR1 MNHNS and CDR2 SASEGT. CDR3 DNA sequence: TGTGCCAGCAGTTCAATGGACTCCCCCTACGAGCAGTACTTC. This encodes CASSSMDSPYEQYF.